One and the same sample provided the 21 T cell receptor beta chains below, sequenced in a study of cytotoxic CD8 clonotypes in ibrutinib-treated CLL (dated by TCRdb to the early 2020s). Libraries were prepared through the immunoSEQ multiplex PCR assay. The table was pulled from immuneACCESS by TCRdb, which kept in-frame rearrangements only. Such tables lose some clones; where checked, under half of the loss comes from unresolved V genes, and the rest has no known cause. The sample table records 150,000 to 200,000 clones; 55% to 85% of these occur just once. Of the sample, around an eighth falls within the top ten clones. The label giving this sample's time point can be read as: approximately 25 months on ibrutinib. Sequences were derived from PBMCs, sampled after 24 months of ibrutinib treatment. The receptor source for this set is a human donor with chronic lymphocytic leukemia.

The rearrangement uses TRBV10-3 and TRBJ2-1; TRBD2 might be the D (5 bases). This CDR3 region has 15 residues. The V gene lost 10 bases and the J gene lost 4 bases, with 20 bases spanning the gap. The V gene's germline CDR1 is ENHRY and CDR2 SYGVKD. CDR3 bases: TGTGCCACAAAACGAAGCGGTGGTGTATACAATGAGCAGTTCTTC. It is translated as CATKRSGGVYNEQFF.

This clone was detected only a few times. The V and J genes are TRBV28 and TRBJ1-2; D unclear. Trimming removed 6 bases from V and 3 bases from J, with 8 bases in between. The CDR3 loop spans 12 amino acids. CDR1 and CDR2 from the germline V gene are MDHEN and SYDVKM. The CDR3 coding sequence is TGTGCCAGCAGCACTCAGTACTATGGCTACACCTTC. Protein sequence: CASSTQYYGYTF.

This clone was observed a few times. This chain uses TRBV11-2 with TRBJ1-3; D gene uncertain. V was shortened by 1 base and J by 4 bases, with 23 bases between the two germline ends. CDR3 length: 19 amino acids. The V gene's germline CDR1 is SGHAT and CDR2 FQNNGV. CDR3 protein: CASSLASLQDADLGNTIYF. The CDR3 nucleotides read TGTGCCAGCAGCTTAGCTAGTTTGCAGGACGCCGATTTGGGAAACACCATATATTTT.

The chain is built from TRBV12-2 and TRBJ1-2; whether TRBD1, the table's D call, matches the DNA was not checked. TRBV12-2 is recorded as a pseudogene. This CDR3 is 13 amino acids long. CDR3 in amino acids: CASRLRQDYGYTF. The CDR3 region has the DNA TGTGCAAGTCGCTTACGGCAGGACTATGGCTACACCTTC.

This sequence joins TRBV11-3 and TRBJ2-1; 11 nucleotides line up with TRBD2. Losses at the gene ends were 0 bases for V and 7 bases for J; bases not matched to a gene: 11. Germline V gene data show CDR1 as SGHNT and CDR2 as YENEEA. The CDR3 covers 18 residues. CDR3 nucleotides: TGTGCCAGCAGCTTAGATGGAGGACTAGCGGGCCTTGGGAATGAGCAGTTCTTC. This encodes CASSLDGGLAGLGNEQFF.

This rearrangement joins TRBV7-6 to TRBJ1-1; 7 bases fit TRBD1. This CDR3 comprises 14 residues. V was pared by 6 bases and J by 1 base, with 5 bases of the junction left unmatched. CDR1 is SGHVS, CDR2 FNYEAQ, per germline. The CDR3 region has the DNA TGTGCCAGCAGGGAAGGGACAGCGAACACTGAAGCTTTCTTT. It is translated as CASREGTANTEAFF.

The rearrangement uses TRBV25-1 and TRBJ2-3; tentative D call: TRBD2 (6 bases). The V gene's germline CDR1 is MGHDK and CDR2 SYGVNS. With 3 bases removed from V and 8 bases from J, the gap between germline ends came to 18 bases. CDR3 length: 15 amino acids. CDR3 DNA: TGTGCCAGCAGTGATTTCTCGGGAGTTTTTGGTACGCAGTATTTT. Translation gives CASSDFSGVFGTQYF.

CDR3: CSALSGTSAGELFF. In DNA, the CDR3 is TGCAGCGCTCTATCCGGGACTAGCGCCGGGGAGCTGTTTTTT. This rearrangement joins TRBV29-1 to TRBJ2-2; 10 bases fit TRBD2. CDR1 is SQVTM, CDR2 ANQGSEA, per germline. Germline trimming cut 7 bases from V and 6 bases from J; bases unmatched to any gene: 8. This CDR3 has 14 residues.

V gene TRBV14 combines with J gene TRBJ2-3; D unresolved. The germline V gene has CDR1 SGHDN and CDR2 FVKESK. V was cut by 0 bases and J by 8 bases, with 6 bases left in between. The CDR3 runs 12 residues. CDR3 sequence (DNA): TGTGCCAGCAGCCAAGATCCATTTACGCAGTATTTT. Encoded protein: CASSQDPFTQYF.

CDR3 nucleotide sequence: TGTGCCAGCAGCCAGGGTGGGGGTTACAATGAGCAGTTCTTC. It is translated as CASSQGGGYNEQFF. This chain joins TRBV5-4 and TRBJ2-1, with D perhaps assigned TRBD1 or TRBD2 (5 bases each). This CDR3 is built from 14 residues. Deletions cut 4 bases from V and 4 bases from J, with 12 bases between. Germline lookup yields CDR1 SGHNT and CDR2 YYREEE (reference sequence).

This clone has more than one count but fewer than ten. The chain combines TRBV6-4 with TRBJ1-5; unclear D gene. Looked up from germline, CDR1 is MRHNA and CDR2 is SNTAGT. Trimming removed 1 base at V and 4 bases at J, with 20 bases between. CDR3 length: 18 amino acids. The CDR3 nucleotides are TGTGCCAGCAGTGACTTTCCACGGTGGTTGAGTACAAATCAGCCCCAGCATTTT. This translates into CASSDFPRWLSTNQPQHF.

The genes are TRBV2 and TRBJ1-5; no clear D. The CDR3 covers 15 residues. V was shortened by 2 bases and J by 4 bases, with 12 bases between the two germline ends. In germline, CDR1 is SNHLY, CDR2 FYNNEI. The CDR3 region has the DNA TGTGCCAGCAGTGAATCGGCACAGAGAAATCAGCCCCAGCATTTT. This sequence encodes CASSESAQRNQPQHF.

The rearrangement links TRBV19 to TRBJ2-7; D is uncertain. Between the trimmed V and J ends, which lost 3 bases and 3 bases, there was a span of 9 bases. The germline gives CDR1 LNHDA, CDR2 SQIVND (reference sequence). This CDR3 is 13 amino acids long. The CDR3 protein is CASSIDTYYEQYF. The CDR3 region has the DNA TGTGCCAGTAGTATTGACACCTACTACGAGCAGTACTTC.

In regard to this clone: Additional DNA sequences in this sample encode the identical CDR3. V usage is TRBV6-5 and J usage is TRBJ2-2; D not resolved. V was pared by 2 bases and J by 4 bases, with 5 bases between. This CDR3 spans 13 amino acids. Germline-derived CDR1 and CDR2 are MNHEY and SVGAGI. The CDR3 nucleotides are TGTGCCAGCAGTTACATTAGCACCGGGGAGCTGTTTTTT. This sequence encodes CASSYISTGELFF.

Only a few counts were recorded for this clone. This chain links TRBV5-4 with TRBJ2-7; 12 bases agree with TRBD2. With 4 bases clipped from V and 3 bases from J, the junction kept 11 bases outside the gene matches. The V gene's germline CDR1 is SGHNT and CDR2 YYREEE (reference sequence). The CDR3 is 17 amino acids. The CDR3 DNA reads as TGTGCCAGCAGCGGCCGACTAGCGGGAGATAGTCTCTACGAGCAGTACTTC. Its protein product is CASSGRLAGDSLYEQYF.

This chain joins TRBV5-1 and TRBJ2-7, with D unclear. The CDR3 covers 14 residues. Germline V lookup: CDR1 SGHRS, CDR2 YFSETQ. Trimming shortened V by 3 bases and J by 4 bases, and 14 bases separated the two germline ends. DNA for the CDR3: TGCGCCAGCAGCTCAGACCCCTGGGGTTACGAGCAGTACTTC. This gives the protein CASSSDPWGYEQYF.

This clone was counted only a few times. This sequence joins TRBV27 and TRBJ2-7; tentatively, D is TRBD2 (6 bases). CDR1 and CDR2 from the germline V gene are MNHEY and SMNVEV (reference sequence). Trimming pared 2 bases from V and 6 bases from J, leaving 14 bases between. CDR3 length equals 14 residues. This CDR3 reads CASSLTSQQTEQYF. As DNA, the CDR3 is TGTGCCAGCAGTTTAACTAGCCAGCAGACCGAGCAGTACTTC.

The chain has TRBV6-5 and TRBJ2-7; possible D gene TRBD1, 6 bases. There are 13 residues in the CDR3. CDR1 and CDR2 from the germline V gene are MNHEY and SVGAGI. Trimming removed 6 bases at V and 5 bases at J, with 14 bases between. The CDR3 DNA reads TGTGCCAGCAGCAGGGACAATGACCACGAGCAGTACTTC. This sequence encodes CASSRDNDHEQYF.

This clone was seen only a few times. The V call is TRBV30, the J call TRBJ2-1; D not certain. The CDR3 has 11 residues. The V end lost 6 bases, the J end lost 6 bases, and 9 bases lay between the germline ends. Germline CDR1 is GTSNPN and CDR2 is SVGIG (reference sequence). The CDR3: CACWTRNEQFF. In nucleotides, the CDR3 is TGTGCCTGCTGGACCCGCAATGAGCAGTTCTTC.

This clone has more than one count but fewer than ten. The gene calls are TRBV28 and TRBJ2-2; TRBD2 is a possible D gene (5 bases). V lost 6 bases and J 2 bases, leaving 10 bases between the germline ends. This CDR3 is built from 14 residues. CDR1 is MDHEN, CDR2 SYDVKM, per germline. CDR3 sequence (DNA): TGTGCCAGCAGGCCCCGGGAAAACACCGGGGAGCTGTTTTTT. Translating it yields CASRPRENTGELFF.

This clone was recorded a few times. The CDR3 nucleotides read TGTGCCAGCAGCTCGACTAGCGGGAGGTTAGATACGCAGTATTTT. Protein product: CASSSTSGRLDTQYF. The chain employs TRBV7-2 and TRBJ2-3, with TRBD2 identical over 13 bases. The CDR3 loop spans 15 amino acids. The junction had 3 bases not matched to a gene; V was cut back by 4 bases and J by 5 bases. CDR1 is SGHTA and CDR2 is FQGNSA in the germline V gene.